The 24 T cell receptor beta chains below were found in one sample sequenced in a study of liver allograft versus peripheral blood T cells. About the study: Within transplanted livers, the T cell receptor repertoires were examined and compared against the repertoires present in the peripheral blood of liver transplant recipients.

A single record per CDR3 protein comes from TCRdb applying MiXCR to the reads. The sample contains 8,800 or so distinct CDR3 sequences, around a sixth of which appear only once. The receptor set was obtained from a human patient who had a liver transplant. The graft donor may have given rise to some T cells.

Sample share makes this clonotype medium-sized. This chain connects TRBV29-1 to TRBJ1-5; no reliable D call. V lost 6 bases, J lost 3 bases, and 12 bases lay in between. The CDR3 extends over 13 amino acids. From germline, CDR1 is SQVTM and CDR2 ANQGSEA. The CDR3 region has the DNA TGCAGCGTCACACCGGAGGCCAATCAGCCCCAGCATTTT. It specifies CSVTPEANQPQHF. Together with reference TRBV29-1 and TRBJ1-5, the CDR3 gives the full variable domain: SAVISQKPSRDICQRGTSLTIQCQVDSQVTMMFWYRQQPGQSLTLIATANQGSEATYESGFVIDKFPISRPNLTFSTLTVSNMSPEDSSIYLCSVTPEANQPQHFGDGTRLSIL.

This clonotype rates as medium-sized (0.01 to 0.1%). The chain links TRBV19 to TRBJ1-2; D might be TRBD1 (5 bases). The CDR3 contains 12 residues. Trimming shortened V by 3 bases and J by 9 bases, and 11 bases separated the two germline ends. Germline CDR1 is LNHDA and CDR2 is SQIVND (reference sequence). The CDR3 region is CASSIAGSSYTF. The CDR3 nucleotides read TGTGCCAGTAGTATCGCAGGGTCGAGCTACACCTTC. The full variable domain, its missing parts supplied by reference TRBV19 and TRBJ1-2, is DGGITQSPKYLFRKEGQNVTLSCEQNLNHDAMYWYRQDPGQGLRLIYYSQIVNDFQKGDIAEGYSVSREKKESFPLTVTSAQKNPTAFYLCASSIAGSSYTFGSGTRLTVV.

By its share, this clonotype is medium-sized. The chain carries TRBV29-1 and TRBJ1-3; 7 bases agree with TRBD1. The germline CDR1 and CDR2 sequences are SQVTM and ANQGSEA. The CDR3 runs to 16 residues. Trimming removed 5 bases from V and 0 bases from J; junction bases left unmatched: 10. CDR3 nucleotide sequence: TGCAGCGTTATAGAGCCAGGGGGTAACTCTGGAAACACCATATATTTT. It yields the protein CSVIEPGGNSGNTIYF.

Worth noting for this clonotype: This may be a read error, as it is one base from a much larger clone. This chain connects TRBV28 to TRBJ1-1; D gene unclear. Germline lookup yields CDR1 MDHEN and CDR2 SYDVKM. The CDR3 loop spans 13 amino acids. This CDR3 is CGSSPSIWTEAFF. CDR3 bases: TGTGGCAGCAGCCCCTCGATATGGACTGAAGCTTTCTTT.

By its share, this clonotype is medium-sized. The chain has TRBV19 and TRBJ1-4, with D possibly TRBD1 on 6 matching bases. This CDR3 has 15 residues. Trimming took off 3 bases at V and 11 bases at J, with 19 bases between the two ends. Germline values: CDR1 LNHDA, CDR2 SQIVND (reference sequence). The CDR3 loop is CASSILQGIVQKLFF. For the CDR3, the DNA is TGTGCCAGTAGTATTCTGCAGGGGATTGTTCAGAAACTGTTTTTT.

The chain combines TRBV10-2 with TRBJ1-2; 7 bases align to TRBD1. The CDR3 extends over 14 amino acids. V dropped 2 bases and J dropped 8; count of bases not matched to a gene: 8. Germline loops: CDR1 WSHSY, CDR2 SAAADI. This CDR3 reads CASSERTGGYGYTF. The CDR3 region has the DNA TGCGCCAGCAGTGAGCGGACAGGAGGTTACGGCTACACCTTC.

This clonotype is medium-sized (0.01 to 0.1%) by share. The CDR3 nucleotides are TGTGCCAGCTCACAGGACGGCACCCCCAATACGCAGTATTTT. This translates into CASSQDGTPNTQYF. The V call is TRBV18, the J call TRBJ2-3; no reliable D call. Germline lookup yields CDR1 KGHSH and CDR2 LQKENI. The CDR3 length is 14 residues. The ends were cut back, 4 bases at V and 7 bases at J, with 15 bases in the middle. Variable domain in full (rest from reference TRBV18 and TRBJ2-3): NAGVMQNPRHLVRRRGQEARLRCSPMKGHSHVYWYRQLPEEGLKFMVYLQKENIIDESGMPKERFSAEFPKEGPSILRIQQVVRGDSAAYFCASSQDGTPNTQYFGPGTRLTVL.

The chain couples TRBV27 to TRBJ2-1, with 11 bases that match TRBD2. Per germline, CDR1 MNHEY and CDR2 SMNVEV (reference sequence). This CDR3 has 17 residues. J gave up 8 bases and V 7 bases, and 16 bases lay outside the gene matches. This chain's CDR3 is CASITLAGVILVYEQFF. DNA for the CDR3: TGTGCCAGCATCACACTAGCGGGAGTGATCCTAGTTTATGAGCAGTTCTTC.

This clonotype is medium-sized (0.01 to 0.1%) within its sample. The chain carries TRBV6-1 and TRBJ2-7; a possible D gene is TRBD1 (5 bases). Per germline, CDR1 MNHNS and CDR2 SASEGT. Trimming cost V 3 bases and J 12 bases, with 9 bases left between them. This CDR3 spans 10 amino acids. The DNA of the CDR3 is TGTGCCAGCAGTGACAGGGTGACGTACTTC. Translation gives CASSDRVTYF.

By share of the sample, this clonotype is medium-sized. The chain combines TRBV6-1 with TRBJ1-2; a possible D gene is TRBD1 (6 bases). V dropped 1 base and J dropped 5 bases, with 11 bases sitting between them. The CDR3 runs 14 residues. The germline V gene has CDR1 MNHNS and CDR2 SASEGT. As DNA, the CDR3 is TGTGCCAGCAGTGAAGTAGGGGGGGAATATGGCTACACCTTC. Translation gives CASSEVGGEYGYTF.

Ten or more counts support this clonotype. The CDR3 region is CAARRGNYGYTF. As DNA, the CDR3 is TGTGCCGCCCGGAGGGGGAACTATGGCTACACCTTC. This chain joins TRBV27 and TRBJ1-2; tentative D call: TRBD1 (6 bases). CDR1 is MNHEY and CDR2 is SMNVEV in the germline V gene (reference sequence). The CDR3 extends over 12 amino acids. Trimming removed 11 bases at V and 2 bases at J, with 12 bases between.

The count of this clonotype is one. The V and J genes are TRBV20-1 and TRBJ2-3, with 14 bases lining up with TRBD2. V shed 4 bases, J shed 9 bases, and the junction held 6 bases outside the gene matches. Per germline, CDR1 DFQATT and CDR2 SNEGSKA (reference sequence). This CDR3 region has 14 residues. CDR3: CSATSGLAGDTQYF. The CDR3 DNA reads TGCAGTGCTACTTCGGGACTAGCGGGGGACACGCAGTATTTT.

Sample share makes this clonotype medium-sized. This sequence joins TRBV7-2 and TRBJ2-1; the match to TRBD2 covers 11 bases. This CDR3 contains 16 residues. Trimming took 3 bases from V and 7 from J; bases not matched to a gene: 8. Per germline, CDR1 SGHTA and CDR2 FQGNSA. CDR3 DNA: TGTGCCAGCAGCTTTGAAGGACTAGCGGGTCGGAATGAGCAGTTCTTC. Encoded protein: CASSFEGLAGRNEQFF.

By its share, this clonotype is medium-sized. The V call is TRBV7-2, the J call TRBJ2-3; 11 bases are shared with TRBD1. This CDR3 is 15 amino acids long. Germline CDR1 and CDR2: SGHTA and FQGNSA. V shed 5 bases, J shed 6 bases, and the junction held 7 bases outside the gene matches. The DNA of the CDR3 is TGTGCCAGCAGCCCAGGACAGGGGGCGTACGATACGCAGTATTTT. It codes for CASSPGQGAYDTQYF.

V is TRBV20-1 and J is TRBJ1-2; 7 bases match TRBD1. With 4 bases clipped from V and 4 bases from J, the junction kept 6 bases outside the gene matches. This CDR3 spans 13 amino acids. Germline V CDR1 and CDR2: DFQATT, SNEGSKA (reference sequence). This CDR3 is CSATSDRAYGYTF. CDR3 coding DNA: TGCAGTGCTACCTCCGACAGGGCCTATGGCTACACCTTC.

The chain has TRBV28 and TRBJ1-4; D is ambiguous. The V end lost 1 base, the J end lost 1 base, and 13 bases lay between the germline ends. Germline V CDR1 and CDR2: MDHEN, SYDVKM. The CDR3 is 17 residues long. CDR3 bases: TGTGCCAGCAGTTTATTGTTCGACGGAAAAACTAATGAAAAACTGTTTTTT. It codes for CASSLLFDGKTNEKLFF.

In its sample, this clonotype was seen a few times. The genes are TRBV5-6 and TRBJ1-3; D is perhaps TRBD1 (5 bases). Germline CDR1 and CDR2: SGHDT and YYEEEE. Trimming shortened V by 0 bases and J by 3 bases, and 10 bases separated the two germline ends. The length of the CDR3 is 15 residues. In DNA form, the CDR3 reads TGTGCCAGCAGCTTGGGGACAAACGTTGGAAACACCATATATTTT. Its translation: CASSLGTNVGNTIYF.

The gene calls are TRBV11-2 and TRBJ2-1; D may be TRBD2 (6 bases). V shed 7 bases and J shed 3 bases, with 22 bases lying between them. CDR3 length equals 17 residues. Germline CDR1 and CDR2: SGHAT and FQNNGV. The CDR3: CASTPAPPWRDYNEQFF. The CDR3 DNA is TGTGCCAGCACCCCCGCCCCCCCTTGGCGGGACTACAATGAGCAGTTCTTC.

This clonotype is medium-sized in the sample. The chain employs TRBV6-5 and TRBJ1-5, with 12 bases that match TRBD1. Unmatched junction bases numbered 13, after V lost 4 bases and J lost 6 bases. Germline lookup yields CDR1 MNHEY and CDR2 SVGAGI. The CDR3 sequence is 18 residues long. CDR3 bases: TGTGCCAGCAGTTTTGGGCCAGGGGGACAGGGGGCATTTCAGCCCCAGCATTTT. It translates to CASSFGPGGQGAFQPQHF.

The CDR3 DNA reads TGTGCCAGGGACTATCGGGAGATCACCATCAATGAGCAGTTCTTC. Amino acid sequence: CARDYREITINEQFF. This rearrangement joins TRBV6-1 to TRBJ2-1; the D gene is possibly TRBD2 (6 bases). The germline CDR1 and CDR2 sequences are MNHNS and SASEGT. The CDR3 runs 15 residues. Trimming stripped 9 bases from V and 6 bases from J, with 21 bases between.

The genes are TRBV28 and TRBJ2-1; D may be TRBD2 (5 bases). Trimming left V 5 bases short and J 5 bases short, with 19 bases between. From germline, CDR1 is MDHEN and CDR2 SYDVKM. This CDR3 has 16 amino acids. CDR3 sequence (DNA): TGTGCCAGCAGTCCCAGCCCGCCCCCCGGGGACAATGAGCAGTTCTTC. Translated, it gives CASSPSPPPGDNEQFF.

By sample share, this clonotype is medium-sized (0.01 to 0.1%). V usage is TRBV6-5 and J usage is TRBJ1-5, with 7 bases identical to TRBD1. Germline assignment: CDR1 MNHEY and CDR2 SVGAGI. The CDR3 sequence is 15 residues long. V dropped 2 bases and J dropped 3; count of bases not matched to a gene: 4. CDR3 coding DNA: TGTGCCAGCAGTTACGGGGGACAGAACAATCAGCCCCAGCATTTT. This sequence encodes CASSYGGQNNQPQHF.

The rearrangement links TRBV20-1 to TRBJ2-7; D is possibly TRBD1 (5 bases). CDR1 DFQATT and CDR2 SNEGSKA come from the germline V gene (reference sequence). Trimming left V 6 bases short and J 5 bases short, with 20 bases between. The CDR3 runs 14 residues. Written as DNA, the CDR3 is TGCAGTGCCATACCCAGGGTTATCGGCAACGAGCAGTACTTC. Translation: CSAIPRVIGNEQYF.

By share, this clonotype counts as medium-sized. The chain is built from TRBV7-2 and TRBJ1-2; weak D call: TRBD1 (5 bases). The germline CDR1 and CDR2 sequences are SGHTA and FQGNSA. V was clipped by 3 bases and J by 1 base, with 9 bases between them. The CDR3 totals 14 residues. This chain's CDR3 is CASSLGGINYGYTF. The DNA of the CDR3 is TGTGCCAGCAGCTTGGGGGGAATTAACTATGGCTACACCTTC.